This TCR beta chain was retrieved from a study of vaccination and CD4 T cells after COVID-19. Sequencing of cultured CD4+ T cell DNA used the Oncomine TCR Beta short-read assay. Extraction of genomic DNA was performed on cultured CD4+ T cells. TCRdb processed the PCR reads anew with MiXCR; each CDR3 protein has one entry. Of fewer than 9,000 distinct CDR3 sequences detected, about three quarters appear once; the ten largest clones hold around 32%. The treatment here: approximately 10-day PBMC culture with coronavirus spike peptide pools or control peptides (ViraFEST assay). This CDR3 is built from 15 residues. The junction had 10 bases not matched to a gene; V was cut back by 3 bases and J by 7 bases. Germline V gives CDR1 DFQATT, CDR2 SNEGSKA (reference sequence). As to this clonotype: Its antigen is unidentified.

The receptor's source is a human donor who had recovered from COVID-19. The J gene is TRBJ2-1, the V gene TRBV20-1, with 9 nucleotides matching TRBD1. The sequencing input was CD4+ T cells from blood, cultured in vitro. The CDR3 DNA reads TGCAGTGCTAGGGAGGAACAGGGGGCGAGGAATGAGCAGTTCTTC. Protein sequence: CSAREEQGARNEQFF.